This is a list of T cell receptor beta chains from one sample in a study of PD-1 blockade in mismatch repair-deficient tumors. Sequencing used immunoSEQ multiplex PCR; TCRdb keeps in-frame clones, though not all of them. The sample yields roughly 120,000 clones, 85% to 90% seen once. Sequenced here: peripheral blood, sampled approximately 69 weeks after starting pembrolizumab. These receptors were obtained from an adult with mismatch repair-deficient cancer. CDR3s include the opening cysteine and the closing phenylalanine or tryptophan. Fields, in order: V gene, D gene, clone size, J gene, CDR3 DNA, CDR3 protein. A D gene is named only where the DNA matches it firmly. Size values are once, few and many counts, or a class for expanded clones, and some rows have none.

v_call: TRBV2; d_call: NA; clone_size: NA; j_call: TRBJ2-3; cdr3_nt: TGTGCCAGCACAAGACTAGTTAGCACAGATACGCAGTATTTT; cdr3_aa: CASTRLVSTDTQYF
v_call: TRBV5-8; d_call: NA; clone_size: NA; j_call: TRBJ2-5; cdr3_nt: TGTGCCAGCAGCTTGCTCCAGATGGAGACCCAGTACTTC; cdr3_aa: CASSLLQMETQYF
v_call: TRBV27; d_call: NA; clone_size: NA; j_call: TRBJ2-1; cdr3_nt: TGTGCCAGCAACGCAGGTTTTAGCGTGAGCTCCTACAATGAGCAGTTCTTC; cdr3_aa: CASNAGFSVSSYNEQFF
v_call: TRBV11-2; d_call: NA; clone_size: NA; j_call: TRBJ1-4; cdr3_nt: TGTGCCAGCAGCTCCTCGGACGGGGAACTGTTTTTT; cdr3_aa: CASSSSDGELFF
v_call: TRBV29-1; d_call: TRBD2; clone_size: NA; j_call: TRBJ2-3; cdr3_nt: TGCAGCGTTCCCGATAGCGGGAGAACAGATACGCAGTATTTT; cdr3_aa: CSVPDSGRTDTQYF
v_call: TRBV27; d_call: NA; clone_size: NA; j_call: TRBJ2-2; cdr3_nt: TGTGCCAGCAGTTTTCGGGAAACCGGGGAGCTGTTTTTT; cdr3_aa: CASSFRETGELFF
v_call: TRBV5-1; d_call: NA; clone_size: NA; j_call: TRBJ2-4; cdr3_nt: TGCGCCAGCAGCGAGGGAGGACCCTTAGCCAAAAACATTCAGTACTTC; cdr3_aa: CASSEGGPLAKNIQYF
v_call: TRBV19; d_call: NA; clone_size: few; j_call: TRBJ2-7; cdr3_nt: TGTGCCAGTAGTAGGCGTGAGCAGAGCTCCTACGAGCAGTACTTC; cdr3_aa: CASSRREQSSYEQYF
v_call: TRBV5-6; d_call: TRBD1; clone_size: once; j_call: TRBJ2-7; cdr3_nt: TGTGCCAGCAGCCATGGGACAGGGTTCTGGGAGCAGTACTTC; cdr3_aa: CASSHGTGFWEQYF
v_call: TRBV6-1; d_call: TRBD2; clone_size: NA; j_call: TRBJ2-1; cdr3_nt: TGTGCCAGCAGGGAGACTAGCGGGAGAGTGGATGAGCAGTTCTTC; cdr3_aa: CASRETSGRVDEQFF
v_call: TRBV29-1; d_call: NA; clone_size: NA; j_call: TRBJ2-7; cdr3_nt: TGCAGCGTTGTTGCTAGCCCTACCTACGAGCAGTACTTC; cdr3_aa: CSVVASPTYEQYF
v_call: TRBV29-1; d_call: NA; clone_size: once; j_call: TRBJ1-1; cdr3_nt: TGCAGCGTTGACGTACAGCCGAACACTGAAGCTTTCTTT; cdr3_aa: CSVDVQPNTEAFF
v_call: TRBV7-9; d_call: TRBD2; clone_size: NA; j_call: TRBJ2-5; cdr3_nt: TGTGCCAGCAGCCTTTTCCCTCTAGCGGGAGGGCCGGAGACCCAGTACTTC; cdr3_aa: CASSLFPLAGGPETQYF
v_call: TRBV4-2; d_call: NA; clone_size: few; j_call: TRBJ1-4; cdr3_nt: TGTGCCAGCAGCCTCGGAGCTAATGAAAAACTGTTTTTT; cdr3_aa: CASSLGANEKLFF
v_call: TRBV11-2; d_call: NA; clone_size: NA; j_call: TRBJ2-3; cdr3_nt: TGTGCCAGCAGCTTAGATCGGTGGACTAGCACAGATACGCAGTATTTT; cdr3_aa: CASSLDRWTSTDTQYF
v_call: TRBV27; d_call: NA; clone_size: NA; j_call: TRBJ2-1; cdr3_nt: TGTGCCAGCAGCACTGATCTTAACAAACCCTCCTACAATGAGCAGTTCTTC; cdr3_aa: CASSTDLNKPSYNEQFF
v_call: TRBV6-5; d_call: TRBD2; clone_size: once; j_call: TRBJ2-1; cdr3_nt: TGTGCCAGCAGCCCCGGGACTAGCGGGTTGTATGAGCAGTTCTTC; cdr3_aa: CASSPGTSGLYEQFF
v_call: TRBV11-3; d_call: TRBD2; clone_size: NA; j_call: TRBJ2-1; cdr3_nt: TGTGCCAGCAGCTTGTTCCCCCCCCCTAGCGGGATTTACAATGAGCAGTTCTTC; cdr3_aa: CASSLFPPPSGIYNEQFF
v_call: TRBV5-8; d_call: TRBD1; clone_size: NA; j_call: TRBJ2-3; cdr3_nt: TGTGCCAGCAGCTTACTTGGGACAGGGTCCACAGATACGCAGTATTTT; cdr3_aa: CASSLLGTGSTDTQYF
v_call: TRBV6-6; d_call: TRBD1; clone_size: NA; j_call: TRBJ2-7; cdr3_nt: TGTGCCAGCAGTTTGCAGGGGGCGATCTACGAGCAGTACTTC; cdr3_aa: CASSLQGAIYEQYF
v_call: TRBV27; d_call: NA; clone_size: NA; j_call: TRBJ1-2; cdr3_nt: TGTGCCAGCAGCCCAGGGTTCCCAGGGTATGGCTACACCTTC; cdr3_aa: CASSPGFPGYGYTF
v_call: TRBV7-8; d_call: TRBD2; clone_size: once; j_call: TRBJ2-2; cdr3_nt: TGTGCCAGCAGCGCGAAAAGGCGAGCGGGAGGGTTTACCGGGGAGCTGTTTTTT; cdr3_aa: CASSAKRRAGGFTGELFF
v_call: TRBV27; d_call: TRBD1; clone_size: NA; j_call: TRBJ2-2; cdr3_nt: TGTGCCAGCAGTGAAATGGACAGGCGGAACACCGGGGAGCTGTTTTTT; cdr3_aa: CASSEMDRRNTGELFF
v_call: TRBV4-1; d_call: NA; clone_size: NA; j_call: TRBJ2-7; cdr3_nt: TGCGCCAGCAGCCAAGGGGGACAAGGGAGCTCCTACGAGCAGTACTTC; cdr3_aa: CASSQGGQGSSYEQYF
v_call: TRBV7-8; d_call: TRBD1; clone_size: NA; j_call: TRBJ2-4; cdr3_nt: TGTGCCAGCAGCATAAGACAGGGCAAAAACATTCAGTACTTC; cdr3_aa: CASSIRQGKNIQYF
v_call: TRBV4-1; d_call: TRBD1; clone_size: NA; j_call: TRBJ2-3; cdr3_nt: TGCGCCAGCAGCCAAGGGGACAGGGGGCGCGGAGATACGCAGTATTTT; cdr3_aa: CASSQGDRGRGDTQYF
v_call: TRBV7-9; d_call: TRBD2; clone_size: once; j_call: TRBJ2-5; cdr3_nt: TGTGCCAGCAGCTCTCCGGCTAGCGGGAGTAAAGAGACCCAGTACTTC; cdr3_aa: CASSSPASGSKETQYF
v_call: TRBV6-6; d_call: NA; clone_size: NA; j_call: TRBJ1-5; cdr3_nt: TGTGCCAGCAGTTACGTACAAAATAGCAATCAGCCCCAGCATTTT; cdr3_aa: CASSYVQNSNQPQHF